A selection of T cell receptor beta chains follows, all from one sample in a study of cytomegalovirus exposure and HLA in healthy donors. Method: immunoSEQ multiplex PCR; TCRdb's copy keeps in-frame clones and lacks some. The sample has 110,000 or so clones, around 74% seen once; the top ten hold 8.5% to 10%. Sequenced sample: PBMCs. The receptor set was obtained from a woman in her thirties or forties in good health and CMV-seropositive. Both conserved end residues are part of each CDR3. The D gene is left open where the match is weak. The size field is filled for only some rows; it gives once, few, many or a size class.

TRBJ1-1,TRBV4-3,NA,NA,TGCGCCAGCAGCCAAGAATTCGAGACAGACCTAAGGGGAAACACTGAAGCTTTCTTT,CASSQEFETDLRGNTEAFF
TRBJ2-7,TRBV27,TRBD1,few,TGTGCCAGCGGGGGGACAGGAGGTTACGAGCAGTACTTC,CASGGTGGYEQYF
TRBJ2-1,TRBV27,NA,NA,TGTGCCAGCATTCCGCGTGCGGGGAACAATGAGCAGTTCTTC,CASIPRAGNNEQFF
TRBJ2-7,TRBV6-5,NA,NA,TGTGCCAGCAGTTTACAGGGCGTTAAGTCCTACGAGCAGTACTTC,CASSLQGVKSYEQYF
TRBJ2-3,TRBV4-1,NA,NA,TGCGCCAGCAGCCAGGTACAGGGATTCACAGATACGCAGTATTTT,CASSQVQGFTDTQYF
TRBJ2-3,TRBV6-1,NA,NA,TGTGCCAGCAAGGAGGGCTGGATAGATACGCAGTATTTT,CASKEGWIDTQYF
TRBJ1-5,TRBV19,NA,NA,TGTGCCAGTAGTGCTGACCGGGGGGCAATACAGCCCCAGCATTTT,CASSADRGAIQPQHF
TRBJ2-3,TRBV28,NA,NA,TGTGCCAGCACAAGCGTGGGGGGGGCCCCAGATACGCAGTATTTT,CASTSVGGAPDTQYF
TRBJ2-7,TRBV7-2,TRBD2,NA,TGTGCCAGCAGCTTATGGGCGGGGGGGCTCAGCGAGCAGTACTTC,CASSLWAGGLSEQYF
TRBJ2-5,TRBV4-2,TRBD1,few,TGTGCCAGCAGCCAAGGGACAGGGAGCCAAGAGACCCAGTACTTC,CASSQGTGSQETQYF
TRBJ1-1,TRBV13,NA,NA,TGTGCCAGCAGCTTATATGGGCCCACTGAAGCTTTCTTT,CASSLYGPTEAFF
TRBJ1-1,TRBV5-1,TRBD1,NA,TGCGCCAGCAGCCCGGACAGGGCGTTTGAGGTGAACACTGAAGCTTTCTTT,CASSPDRAFEVNTEAFF
TRBJ1-1,TRBV19,NA,NA,TGTGCCAGTAGTACCCTAGTACAGGTGGGCCGGACTGAAGCTTTCTTT,CASSTLVQVGRTEAFF
TRBJ2-7,TRBV4-3,NA,NA,TGCGCCAGCAGCCAAGACAGGGGATTCAAGGGCTACGAGCAGTACTTC,CASSQDRGFKGYEQYF
TRBJ1-3,TRBV6-6,NA,NA,TGTGCCAGCAGTTTAAGAGGACTCTCTGGAAACACCATATATTTT,CASSLRGLSGNTIYF
TRBJ2-7,TRBV4-1,NA,NA,TGCGCCAGCAGCCAAGAAGGAGGGCCATTTGGGGAGCAGTACTTC,CASSQEGGPFGEQYF
TRBJ2-5,TRBV6-1,TRBD1,NA,TGTGCCAGCAGCGTTCAGGGGGCGCGGGAGACCCAGTACTTC,CASSVQGARETQYF
TRBJ2-2,TRBV28,NA,NA,TGTGCCAGCCCCGCGAACACCGGGGAGCTGTTTTTT,CASPANTGELFF
TRBJ1-2,TRBV5-1,TRBD1,few,TGCGCCAGCAGCTTGGGGGACAGCTACTATGGCTACACCTTC,CASSLGDSYYGYTF
TRBJ2-5,TRBV7-2,NA,NA,TGTGCCAGCAGCTTAGCGCGAAAAGAGACCCAGTACTTC,CASSLARKETQYF
TRBJ1-1,TRBV27,NA,NA,TGTGCCAGCAGTTTAGGAGGGCTCCCTGAAGCTTTCTTT,CASSLGGLPEAFF
TRBJ1-5,TRBV5-6,NA,NA,TGTGCCAGCAGCTTGGGCGGGGGGGTTCAGGGCAATCAGCCCCAGCATTTT,CASSLGGGVQGNQPQHF
TRBJ1-5,TRBV10-3,NA,few,TGTGCCATCAGTGAGTCTGGAGGGGAGGTGCCCCAGCATTTT,CAISESGGEVPQHF
TRBJ2-7,TRBV10-2,NA,few,TGCGCCAGCAGTGAGTCGCGCACCTACGAGCAGTACTTC,CASSESRTYEQYF
TRBJ2-5,TRBV5-1,NA,NA,TGCGCCAGCAGCTTGGATGACTCATTCTACAAGCAGTACTTC,CASSLDDSFYKQYF
TRBJ1-6,TRBV27,TRBD1,NA,TGTGCCAGCAGCCTGGACAGGGATAATTCACCCCTCCACTTT,CASSLDRDNSPLHF
TRBJ2-7,TRBV11-2,TRBD2,NA,TGTGCCAGCAGCTTCTCTTATGGGGCCCCGACTAGCGGTGCCTACGAGCAGTACTTC,CASSFSYGAPTSGAYEQYF
TRBJ2-5,TRBV2,TRBD2,NA,TGTGCCAGCAGCCATGGACTAGCGGGAGGGCGGCAAGAGACCCAGTACTTC,CASSHGLAGGRQETQYF
TRBJ2-5,TRBV6-1,TRBD1,NA,TGTGCCAGCAGTCGATCGGGACAGGGGGTGGAGACCCAGTACTTC,CASSRSGQGVETQYF
TRBJ1-4,TRBV28,TRBD1,NA,TGTGCCAGCAGTCCCCCACCTGGGACAGGGGGGTTTGAAAAACTGTTTTTT,CASSPPPGTGGFEKLFF
TRBJ2-3,TRBV18,TRBD2,NA,TGTGCCAGCTCACCGGGGACTAGCGGGAGGGGAGATACGCAGTATTTT,CASSPGTSGRGDTQYF
TRBJ2-3,TRBV5-1,TRBD2,NA,TGCGCCAGCAGCTTGGGCGGGAGTGTGGCAGATACGCAGTATTTT,CASSLGGSVADTQYF
TRBJ1-5,TRBV5-1,NA,few,TGCGCCAGCGCAACAGACTACAATCAGCCCCAGCATTTT,CASATDYNQPQHF
TRBJ2-5,TRBV2,TRBD2,once,TGTGCCAGCAGTTTACTAGCGGGGGTTCTCGTGGAGACCCAGTACTTC,CASSLLAGVLVETQYF
TRBJ2-1,TRBV5-3,TRBD1,few,TGTGCCAGAAGCTTGAAGACCGGGACAGGGGAGCCCAATGAGCAGTTCTTC,CARSLKTGTGEPNEQFF
TRBJ1-5,TRBV2,TRBD1,NA,TGTGCCAGCAGTGAAGCAGTAGGGGGCGGCCAGCCCCAGCATTTT,CASSEAVGGGQPQHF
TRBJ2-2,TRBV7-9,NA,NA,TGTGCCAGCAGCTTAGCCGGCGGCCCCGGGGAGCTGTTTTTT,CASSLAGGPGELFF
TRBJ2-1,TRBV5-4,TRBD1,NA,TGTGCCAGCGCGAGGGAATTCACAGGGGCCCAGGGAGACAATGAGCAGTTCTTC,CASAREFTGAQGDNEQFF
TRBJ2-7,TRBV7-9,NA,NA,TGTGCCAGCAGTCCAGGGTTTACGTACGAGCAGTACTTC,CASSPGFTYEQYF
TRBJ1-1,TRBV28,NA,NA,TGTGCCAGCAGTTTCCAGGGCACTGAAGCTTTCTTT,CASSFQGTEAFF
TRBJ2-1,TRBV7-7,TRBD2,NA,TGTGCCAGCAGCTCGGTAGCGGGAGCAAATGAGCAGTTCTTC,CASSSVAGANEQFF
TRBJ1-2,TRBV20-1,NA,NA,TGCAGTGCGGGCAGTGGCTATGGCTACACCTTC,CSAGSGYGYTF
TRBJ1-4,TRBV7-9,NA,NA,TGTGCCAGCAGCTCAGGGCGAGCTAATGAAAAACTGTTTTTT,CASSSGRANEKLFF
TRBJ2-3,TRBV11-2,TRBD2,NA,TGTGCCAGCGGCACACTAGCGGGAGGTTGGACAGATACGCAGTATTTT,CASGTLAGGWTDTQYF
TRBJ2-3,TRBV11-2,TRBD2,NA,TGTGCCAGCAGCTTAGATAGGGCGGGGGGGCAAGTTACAGATACGCAGTATTTT,CASSLDRAGGQVTDTQYF
TRBJ2-4,TRBV29-1,NA,few,TGCAGCGTTGCGGGGGACAGAAGAGCCAAAAACATTCAGTACTTC,CSVAGDRRAKNIQYF
TRBJ1-6,TRBV7-9,NA,NA,TGTGCCAGCAGCTCGGCAGAGGCACCCCTCCACTTT,CASSSAEAPLHF
TRBJ2-7,TRBV11-2,NA,few,TGTGCCAGCAGCTTACCAACAGACTACGAGCAGTACTTC,CASSLPTDYEQYF
TRBJ2-1,TRBV5-4,TRBD1,NA,TGTGCCAGCAGCTGGGACAGCCAGAACAATGAGCAGTTCTTC,CASSWDSQNNEQFF
TRBJ1-3,TRBV7-9,NA,NA,TGTGCCAGCAGCCCCGGGTTTCAGCCTGGAAACACCATATATTTT,CASSPGFQPGNTIYF
TRBJ1-1,TRBV28,TRBD1,NA,TGTGCCAGCAGTCCGACAGGGCCCGAAGCTTTCTTT,CASSPTGPEAFF
TRBJ2-5,TRBV27,TRBD2,NA,TGTGCCAGCAGTCCTCGACTAGCGGGGAGGGCCCAAGAGACCCAGTACTTC,CASSPRLAGRAQETQYF
TRBJ2-3,TRBV19,NA,NA,TGTGCCAGTACGAGAGCTAGCACAGATACGCAGTATTTT,CASTRASTDTQYF
TRBJ2-7,TRBV6-6,NA,once,TGTGCCAGCAGACCCCGGGTCCTCTACGAGCAGTACTTC,CASRPRVLYEQYF
TRBJ2-7,TRBV4-3,TRBD1,NA,TGCGCCAGCAGCCCCCCCGAGGACAGGGAACAAGAGCAGTACTTC,CASSPPEDREQEQYF
TRBJ1-5,TRBV4-3,TRBD1,NA,TGCGCCAGCAGCCGCCGACAGGGGAGCAATCAGCCCCAGCATTTT,CASSRRQGSNQPQHF
TRBJ1-1,TRBV27,TRBD1,NA,TGTGCCAGCAACCGCAGGGGGCTCAACACTGAAGCTTTCTTT,CASNRRGLNTEAFF
TRBJ1-1,TRBV6-5,NA,NA,TGTGCCAGCAGTTATTATCGAGGCACTGAAGCTTTCTTT,CASSYYRGTEAFF
TRBJ2-7,TRBV11-3,NA,NA,TGTGCCAGCGGACGGAGGGTATGGAACGAGCAGTACTTC,CASGRRVWNEQYF